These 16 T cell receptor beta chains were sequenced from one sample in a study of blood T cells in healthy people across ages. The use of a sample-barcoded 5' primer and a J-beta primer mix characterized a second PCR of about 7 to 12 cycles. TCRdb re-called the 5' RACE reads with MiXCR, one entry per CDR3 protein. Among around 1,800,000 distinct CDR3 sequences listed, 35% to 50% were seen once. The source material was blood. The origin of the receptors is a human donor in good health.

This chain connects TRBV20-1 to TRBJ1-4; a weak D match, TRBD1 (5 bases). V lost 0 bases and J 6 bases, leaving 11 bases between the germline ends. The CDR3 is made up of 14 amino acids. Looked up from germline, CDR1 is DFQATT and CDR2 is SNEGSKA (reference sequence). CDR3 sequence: CSARDSGGDEKLFF. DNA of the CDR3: TGCAGTGCTAGAGATTCAGGAGGGGATGAAAAACTGTTTTTT.

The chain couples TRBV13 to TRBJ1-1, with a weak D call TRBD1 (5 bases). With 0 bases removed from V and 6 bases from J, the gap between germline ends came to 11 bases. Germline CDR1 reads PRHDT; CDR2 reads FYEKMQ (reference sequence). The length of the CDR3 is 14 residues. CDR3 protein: CASSLGQGYAEAFF. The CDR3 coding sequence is TGTGCCAGCAGCTTAGGGCAGGGTTACGCTGAAGCTTTCTTT.

This CDR3 is CSARPPSGLSPLHF. CDR3 in DNA: TGCAGTGCTAGGCCGCCCTCAGGGCTTTCACCCCTCCACTTT. The V gene is TRBV20-1, the J gene TRBJ1-6; possibly TRBD1 for D (5 bases). The germline V gene encodes CDR1 DFQATT and CDR2 SNEGSKA (reference sequence). The CDR3 is 14 amino acids. V lost 3 bases, J lost 9 bases, and 15 bases lay in between.

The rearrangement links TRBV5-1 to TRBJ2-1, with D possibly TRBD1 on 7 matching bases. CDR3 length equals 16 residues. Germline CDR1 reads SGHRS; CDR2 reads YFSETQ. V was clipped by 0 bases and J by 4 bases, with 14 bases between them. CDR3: CASSLGGGTAYNEQFF. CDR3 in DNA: TGCGCCAGCAGCTTGGGAGGAGGGACAGCGTACAATGAGCAGTTCTTC.

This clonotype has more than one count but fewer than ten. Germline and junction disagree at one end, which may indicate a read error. CDR3 nucleotides: TGTGCCTGCAGGGGGGAGGCCGGCCACGAGCAGTACTTC. It encodes CACRGEAGHEQYF. The chain carries TRBV7-2 and TRBJ2-7, with D perhaps matching TRBD1 (7 bases). Germline CDR1 reads SGHTA; CDR2 reads FQGNSA. The CDR3 runs to 13 residues.

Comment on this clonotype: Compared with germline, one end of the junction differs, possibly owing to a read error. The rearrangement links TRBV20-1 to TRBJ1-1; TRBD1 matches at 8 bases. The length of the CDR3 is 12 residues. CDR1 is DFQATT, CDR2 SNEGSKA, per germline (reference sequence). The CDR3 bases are TGCAGTGCTGAAGCAGGGGGCACTGAAGCGTTCTTT. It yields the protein CSAEAGGTEAFF.

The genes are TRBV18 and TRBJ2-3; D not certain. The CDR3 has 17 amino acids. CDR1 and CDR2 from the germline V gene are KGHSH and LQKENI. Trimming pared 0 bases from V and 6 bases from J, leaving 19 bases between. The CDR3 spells CASSPPGRILMTDTQYF. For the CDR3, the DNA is TGTGCCAGCTCACCACCCGGACGAATACTGATGACGGATACGCAGTATTTT.

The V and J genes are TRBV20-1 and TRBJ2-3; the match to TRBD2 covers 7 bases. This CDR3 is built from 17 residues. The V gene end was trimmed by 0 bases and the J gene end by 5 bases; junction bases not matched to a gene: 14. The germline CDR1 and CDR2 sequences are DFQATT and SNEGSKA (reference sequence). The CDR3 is CSARDTGGSGDLDTQYF. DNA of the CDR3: TGCAGTGCTAGAGATACGGGGGGTTCCGGGGATTTAGATACGCAGTATTTT.

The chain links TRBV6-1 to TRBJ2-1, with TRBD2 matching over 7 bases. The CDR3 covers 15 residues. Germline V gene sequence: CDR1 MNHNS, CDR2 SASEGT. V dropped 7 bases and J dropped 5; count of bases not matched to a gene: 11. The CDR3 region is CASKGSKAGHNEQFF. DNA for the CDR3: TGTGCCAGCAAAGGGAGTAAAGCGGGGCACAATGAGCAGTTCTTC.

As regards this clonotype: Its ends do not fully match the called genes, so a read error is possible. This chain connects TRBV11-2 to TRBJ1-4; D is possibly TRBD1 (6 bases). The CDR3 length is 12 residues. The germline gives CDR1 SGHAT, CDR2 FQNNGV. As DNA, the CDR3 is TGTGCCAGCAGCCCGGAGGGGGGAAAATTGTTTTTT. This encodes CASSPEGGKLFF.

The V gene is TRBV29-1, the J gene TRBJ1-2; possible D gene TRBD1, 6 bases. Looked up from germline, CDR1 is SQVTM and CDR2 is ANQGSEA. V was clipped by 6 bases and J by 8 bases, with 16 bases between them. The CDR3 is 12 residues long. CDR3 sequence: CSVGGYQGGYTF. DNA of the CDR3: TGCAGCGTGGGCGGTTATCAGGGGGGCTACACCTTC.

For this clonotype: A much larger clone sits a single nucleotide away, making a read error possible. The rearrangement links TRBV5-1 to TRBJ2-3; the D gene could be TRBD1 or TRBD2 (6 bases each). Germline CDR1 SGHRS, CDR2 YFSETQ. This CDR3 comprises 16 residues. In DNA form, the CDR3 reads TGCGCCAGCAGCTTAGGCGACGGGGGCGGGGCAGATACGCGGTATTTT. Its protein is CASSLGDGGGADTRYF.

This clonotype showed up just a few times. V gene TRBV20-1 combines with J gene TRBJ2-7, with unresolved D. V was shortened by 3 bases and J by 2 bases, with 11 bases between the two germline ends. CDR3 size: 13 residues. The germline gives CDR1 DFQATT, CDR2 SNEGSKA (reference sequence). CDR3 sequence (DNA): TGCAGTGCTAGTAGAGTAGGGCCCTACGAGCAGTACTTC. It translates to CSASRVGPYEQYF.

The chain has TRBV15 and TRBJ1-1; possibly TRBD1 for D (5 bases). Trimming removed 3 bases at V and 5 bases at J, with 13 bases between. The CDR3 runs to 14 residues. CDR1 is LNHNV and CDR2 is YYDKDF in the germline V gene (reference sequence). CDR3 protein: CATSSLPGRTEAFF. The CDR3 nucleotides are TGTGCCACCAGCAGTTTGCCAGGGAGGACTGAAGCTTTCTTT.

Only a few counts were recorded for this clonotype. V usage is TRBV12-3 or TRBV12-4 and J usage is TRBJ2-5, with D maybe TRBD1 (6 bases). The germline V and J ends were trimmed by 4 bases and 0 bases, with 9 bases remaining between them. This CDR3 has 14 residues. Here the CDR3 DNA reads TGTGCCAGCAGTTCCACAGGGAACCAAGAGACCCAGTACTTC. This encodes CASSSTGNQETQYF.

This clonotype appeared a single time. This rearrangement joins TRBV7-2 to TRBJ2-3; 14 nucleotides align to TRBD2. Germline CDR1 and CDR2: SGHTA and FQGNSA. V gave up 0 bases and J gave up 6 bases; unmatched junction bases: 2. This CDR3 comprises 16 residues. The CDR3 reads CASSLAWTSGGDTQYF. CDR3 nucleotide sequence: TGTGCCAGCAGCTTAGCGTGGACTAGCGGGGGGGATACGCAGTATTTT.